A selection of T cell receptor beta chains follows, all from one sample in a study of T cells in Graves' hyperthyroidism and ophthalmopathy. Using its own MiXCR run on the multiplex PCR reads, TCRdb lists one record per CDR3 protein. The data show more than 350,000 distinct CDR3 sequences, about 15% seen once. The sequenced sample was blood. The source of these receptors is a woman aged 25 to 39 with Graves' ophthalmopathy. Each CDR3 is given without its conserved first and last residue.

TRBJ2-7	TRBV9	ASSVADSGGRLYEQY
TRBJ1-2	TRBV28	ASSPGGSGYT
TRBJ2-1	TRBV20-1	SARGQAGVYNEQF
TRBJ2-5	TRBV25-1	ASSDNPSGGSQETQY
TRBJ2-3	TRBV5-1	ASSNTDRAGTDTQY
TRBJ2-2	TRBV20-1	SARDRGRPFAGELF
TRBJ2-3	TRBV4-2	ASSQKSALGSTDTQY
TRBJ1-2	TRBV9	ASSVDQRQGNYGYT
TRBJ2-4	TRBV11-3	ASSLEVRGGAKNIQY
TRBJ1-5	TRBV19	ASSPGRDRGSNQPQH
TRBJ2-1	TRBV20-1	SATFSGGVVHNEQF
TRBJ2-1	TRBV12-5	ASGFDRGLNEQF
TRBJ1-1	TRBV20-1	SARGWGASNTEAF
TRBJ2-3	TRBV7-2	ASSLDGPSASTDTQY
TRBJ1-5	TRBV20-1	SARQAGDQPQH
TRBJ2-7	TRBV11-1	ASSFYGYEQY
TRBJ2-7	TRBV20-1	SARGTGGSYEQY
TRBJ2-2	TRBV29-1	SVAKGNTGELF
TRBJ2-3	TRBV5-1	ASSLGPRSTDTQY
TRBJ1-5	TRBV6-1	ASSEYLVQPQH
TRBJ2-6	TRBV19	ASSRTGAGANVLT
TRBJ1-2	TRBV6-2/TRBV6-3	ASSSRAGPSVDDGYT
TRBJ2-5	TRBV7-2	ASSTGPRGGSQY
TRBJ2-4	TRBV10-1	ASSLAREDDIQY
TRBJ2-7	TRBV20-1	SARAGTGNHEQY
TRBJ1-1	TRBV6-1	ASSDTGSDTEAF
TRBJ1-4	TRBV28	ASSRDATNEKLF
TRBJ2-1	TRBV20-1	SARDERLHSYNEQF
TRBJ2-5	TRBV11-3	ASSQRRHSETQY
TRBJ2-2	TRBV12-3/TRBV12-4	ASTPRDPPNTGELF
TRBJ2-7	TRBV3-1	ASSQAGTVFGQY
TRBJ1-6	TRBV27	ASRGGVLNSPLH
TRBJ2-7	TRBV9	ASSALTGEGSYEQY
TRBJ1-5	TRBV20-1	SVNKDRGRSNQPQH
TRBJ1-1	TRBV9	ASSVAGTANTEAF
TRBJ1-6	TRBV7-3	ASSSLNDSPLH
TRBJ1-1	TRBV12-3/TRBV12-4	ASSGMGALNTGAF
TRBJ2-1	TRBV27	ASSFGQRIRDEQF
TRBJ2-3	TRBV12-3/TRBV12-4	ASSWRQIEGTDTQY
TRBJ1-3	TRBV12-3/TRBV12-4	ASSPRETGNTIY
TRBJ1-5	TRBV20-1	SARGPGTGFDQPQH
TRBJ1-2	TRBV3-1	ASSQRGRYGYT
TRBJ1-6	TRBV5-1	ASSLVSRFNSPLH
TRBJ2-6	TRBV18	ASSPQDSLPGANVLT
TRBJ2-7	TRBV10-1	ASSTFSGANSYEQY
TRBJ2-7	TRBV30	AWSVLAPKQY
TRBJ2-6	TRBV5-1	ASSPSTGVLLSGANVLT
TRBJ2-3	TRBV2	AAGLGTDTQY
TRBJ1-1	TRBV14	ASSQQGGWGVGTEAF
TRBJ2-5	TRBV20-1	SAWRTSGTQY
TRBJ1-4	TRBV30	AWYRGVEKLF
TRBJ2-7	TRBV6-5	ASSYSKVGGIDEQY